This TCR beta chain came from a study of T cells in Graves' hyperthyroidism and ophthalmopathy. Overall study results and limits: Blood samples included most of the expanded thyroid clonotypes exceeding 0.001.

CDR3 length: 15 residues. V lost 0 bases to trimming and J lost 0 bases; unmatched junction nucleotides: 4. CDR1 is DFQATT, CDR2 SNEGSKA, per germline (reference sequence). This clonotype occurred many times. Its antigen remains unidentified. Researchers took RNA transcripts and amplified the TCR beta CDR3 regions from them. Using the HTBI primer set, a first-round RT-PCR was run on the TCR CDR3. TCRdb analysed the multiplex PCR reads with MiXCR anew, one entry per CDR3 protein. The sample carries 40,000 to 55,000 distinct CDR3 sequences, around 48% recorded once. Sequencing was carried out using peripheral blood or thyroid tissue (not recorded which). The chain uses TRBV20-1 and TRBJ1-1, with TRBD1 matching 7 bases. This TCR was sampled from a woman aged 45-65 years with Graves' hyperthyroidism. The CDR3 coding sequence is TGCAGTGCTAGAGACCCCGGGACAGTGAACACTGAAGCTTTCTTT. Translating gives CSARDPGTVNTEAFF.